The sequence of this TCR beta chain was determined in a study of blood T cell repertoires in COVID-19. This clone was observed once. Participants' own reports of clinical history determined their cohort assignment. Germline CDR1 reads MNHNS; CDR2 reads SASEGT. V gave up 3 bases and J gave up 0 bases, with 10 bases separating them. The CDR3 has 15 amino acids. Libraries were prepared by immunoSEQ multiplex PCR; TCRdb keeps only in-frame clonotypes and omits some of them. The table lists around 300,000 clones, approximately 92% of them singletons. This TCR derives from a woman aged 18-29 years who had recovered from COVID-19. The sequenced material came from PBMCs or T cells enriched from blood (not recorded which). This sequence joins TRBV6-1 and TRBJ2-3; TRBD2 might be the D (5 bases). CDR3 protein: CASSELATSTDTQYF. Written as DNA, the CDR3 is TGTGCCAGCAGTGAGCTAGCTACTAGCACAGATACGCAGTATTTT.